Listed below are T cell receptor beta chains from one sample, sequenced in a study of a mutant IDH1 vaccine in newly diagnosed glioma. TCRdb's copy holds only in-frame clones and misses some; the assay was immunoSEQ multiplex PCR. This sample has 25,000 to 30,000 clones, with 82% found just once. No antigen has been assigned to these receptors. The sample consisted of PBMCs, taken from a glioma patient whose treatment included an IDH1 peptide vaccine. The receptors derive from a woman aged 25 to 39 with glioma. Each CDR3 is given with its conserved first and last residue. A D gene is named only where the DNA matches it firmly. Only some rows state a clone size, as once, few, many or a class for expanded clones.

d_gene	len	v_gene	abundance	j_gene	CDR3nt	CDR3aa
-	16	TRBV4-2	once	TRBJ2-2	TGTGCCAGCAGCCAAGAGGCGCTAGCGCCCCCCGGGGAGCTGTTTTTT	CASSQEALAPPGELFF
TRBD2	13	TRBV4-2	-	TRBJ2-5	TGTGCCAGCAGCCCGGGGGGGAAAGAGACCCAGTACTTC	CASSPGGKETQYF
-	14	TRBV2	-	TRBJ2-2	TGTGCCAGCAGTGAAGTTCGAAACACCGGGGAGCTGTTTTTT	CASSEVRNTGELFF
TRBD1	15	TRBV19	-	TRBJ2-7	TGTGCCAGTAGTATAGGACAGGGGGCGACCTACGAGCAGTACTTC	CASSIGQGATYEQYF
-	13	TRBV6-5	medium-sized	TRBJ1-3	TGTGCCAGCAGTCCGGGATCTTCCAACACCATATATTTT	CASSPGSSNTIYF
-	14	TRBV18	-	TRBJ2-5	TGTGCCAGCTCACCTTTACCGGGACTAGAGACCCAGTACTTC	CASSPLPGLETQYF
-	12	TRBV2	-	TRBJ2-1	TGTGCCCTCCGAGGGTCCTACAATGAGCAGTTCTTC	CALRGSYNEQFF
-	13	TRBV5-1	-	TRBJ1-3	TGCGCCAGCAGTCAAGACTCTGGAAACACCATATATTTT	CASSQDSGNTIYF
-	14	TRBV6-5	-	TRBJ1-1	TGTGCCAGCAGTTACTCTTTAGGGGACACTGAAGCTTTCTTT	CASSYSLGDTEAFF
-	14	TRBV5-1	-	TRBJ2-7	TGCGCCAGCAGCTCCTCGCTGGGCCCCTACGAGCAGTACTTC	CASSSSLGPYEQYF
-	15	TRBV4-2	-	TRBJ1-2	TGTGCCAGCAGCCAAGTGGACACAAGGGGCATCGGGTACACCTTC	CASSQVDTRGIGYTF
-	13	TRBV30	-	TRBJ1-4	TGTGCTGCGACCCCAGGGGACAATGAAAAACTGTTTTTT	CAATPGDNEKLFF
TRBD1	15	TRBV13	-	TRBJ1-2	TGTGCCAGCAGCGGAAACAGGGGGACGTACTATGGCTACACCTTC	CASSGNRGTYYGYTF
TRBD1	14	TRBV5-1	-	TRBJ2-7	TGCGCCAGCAGCTTAGGACAGGGGTCCTACGAGCAGTACTTC	CASSLGQGSYEQYF
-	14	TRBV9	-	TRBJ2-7	TGTGCCAGCAGCGTAGGAGGCTCGACGGACGAGCAGTACTTC	CASSVGGSTDEQYF
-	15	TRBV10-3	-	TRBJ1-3	TGTGCCATCAGAGTGGACCAGGGACATGGAAACACCATATATTTT	CAIRVDQGHGNTIYF
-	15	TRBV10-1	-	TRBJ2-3	TGCGCCAGCAGTGAGGACAGACTTAGCACAGATACGCAGTATTTT	CASSEDRLSTDTQYF
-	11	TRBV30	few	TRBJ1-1	TGTGCCTGGAGTTTAGAGGCAGGGGCTTTCTTT	CAWSLEAGAFF
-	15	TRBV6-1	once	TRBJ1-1	TGTGCCAGCAAGGGGGGCGAACTATTGAACACTGAAGCTTTCTTT	CASKGGELLNTEAFF
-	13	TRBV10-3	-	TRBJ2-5	TGTGCCATCACGCGGGGGCTACAAGAGACCCAGTACTTC	CAITRGLQETQYF
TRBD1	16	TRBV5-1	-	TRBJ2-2	TGCGCCAGCAGCTTGGAAGCGACAGGGGGCACCGGGGAGCTGTTTTTT	CASSLEATGGTGELFF
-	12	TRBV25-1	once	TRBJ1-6	TGTGCCAGCAAGACCCCCAATTCACCCCTCCACTTT	CASKTPNSPLHF
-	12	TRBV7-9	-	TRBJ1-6	TGTGCCAGCAGCTTAGAGGGTTCACCCCTCCACTTT	CASSLEGSPLHF
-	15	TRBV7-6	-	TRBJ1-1	TGTGCCAGCAGCTTAGGCGGGGCTTATGGCACTGAAGCTTTCTTT	CASSLGGAYGTEAFF
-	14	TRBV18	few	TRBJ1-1	TGTGCCAGCTCACCAGGGGACAAGAACACTGAAGCTTTCTTT	CASSPGDKNTEAFF
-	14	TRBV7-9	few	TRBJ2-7	TGTGCCAGCAGTCCTTTATCCCCGGCCTACGAGCAGTACTTC	CASSPLSPAYEQYF
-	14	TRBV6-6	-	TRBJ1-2	TGTGCCAGCAGTTTCCAGACGGGTTTTTATGGCTACACCTTC	CASSFQTGFYGYTF
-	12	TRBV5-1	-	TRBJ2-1	TGCGCCAGCAGCCGCCTGTCCGGAGGGCAGTTCTTC	CASSRLSGGQFF
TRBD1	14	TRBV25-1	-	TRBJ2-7	TGTGCCAGCAGAGCGACAGGGGTATCCTACGAGCAGTACTTC	CASRATGVSYEQYF
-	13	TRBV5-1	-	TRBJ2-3	TGCGCCAGCAGGGGGACTCTCACAGATACGCAGTATTTT	CASRGTLTDTQYF
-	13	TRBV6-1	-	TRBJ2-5	TGTGCCAGCAGTGACGATCCACTAGCGACCCAGTACTTC	CASSDDPLATQYF